The clone carrying this T cell receptor (beta chain) has a handful of counts. The antigen is not known. Reverse transcription of roughly 0.45 to 1 ug RNA was carried out with random hexamers. The amplification used immunoSEQ multiplex PCR on TCR beta CDR3; it spanned 54 Vbeta and 13 Jbeta. Using its own MiXCR run on the immunoSEQ multiplex PCR reads, TCRdb lists one record per CDR3 protein. The table shows approximately 77,000 distinct CDR3 sequences, with about 93% occurring only once. The data were obtained in a study of CD8 T cells in Susac syndrome. Sequencing of TCR beta was performed on blood CD8+ T cells and on blood CD4+ T cells. Patients with Susac syndrome showed fulfilment of recently defined diagnostic criteria for definite or probable disease. There are 18 residues in the CDR3. CDR1 is SGHTA and CDR2 is FQGTGA in the germline V gene. Between the trimmed V and J ends, which lost 2 bases and 2 bases, there was a span of 16 bases.

General study findings and limits: Clonal expansion was not seen in any Susac syndrome CD4+ T cell repertoire.

The clonotype comes from a human donor with Susac syndrome. The chain couples TRBV7-3 to TRBJ2-6; possible D gene TRBD2, 6 bases. Source material: CD4+ T cells from PBMCs. CDR3 sequence: CASSLGSAGQAGANVLTF. The CDR3 nucleotides are TGTGCCAGCAGCTTAGGGAGTGCGGGGCAAGCTGGGGCCAACGTCCTGACTTTC.